This TCR beta chain was profiled in a study of shared clonotypes between healthy human individuals. Evenly divided among several immunoSEQ plates was the genomic DNA of each subset. Clones were read by immunoSEQ multiplex PCR, and TCRdb kept only the in-frame ones, dropping some. Among roughly 2.5 million clones listed, around nine tenths were seen once. Germline values: CDR1 LGHNA, CDR2 YNFKEQ. The trim removed 2 bases at V and 3 bases at J, leaving 3 bases unmatched. The CDR3 is 15 residues long. Sequencing input: naive CD4+ T cells sorted from blood. Subset noted: CD45RA+ positively selected. This sequence originates from a man between 18 and 29 years old in good health. V usage is TRBV4-2 and J usage is TRBJ1-2, with 10 bases that match TRBD1. This CDR3 is CASSQRQGAYYGYTF. In nucleotides, the CDR3 is TGTGCCAGCAGCCAAAGACAGGGGGCTTACTATGGCTACACCTTC.